Below, 26 T cell receptor beta chains from the same sample are listed, as sequenced in a study of T cell responses to AZD1222 COVID-19 vaccine (TCRdb year 2021). Taken with the paper, the label for time point translates to: baseline before first vaccination. Library prep was done by the immunoSEQ multiplex PCR assay. Imported from immuneACCESS, the table was reduced by TCRdb to in-frame sequences with V and J called. These copies leave out some clones; in studies compared against another copy, an unresolved V gene accounts for under half, and the cause of the remainder is not known. For this sample the table gives approximately 100,000 clones, of which approximately 91% were detected only once. The ten largest clones represent approximately 7.9% of the sample. The material was peripheral blood, obtained on day 0 of AZD1222 vaccination. The receptors originated from an adult in good health.

The chain employs TRBV18 and TRBJ1-1, with D possibly matching TRBD1 (6 bases). This CDR3 contains 14 residues. Germline CDR1 is KGHSH and CDR2 is LQKENI. V gave up 1 base and J gave up 5 bases, with 11 bases separating them. CDR3 in DNA: TGTGCCAGCTCACCACTCAGGGGCTGGACTGAAGCTTTCTTT. Protein product: CASSPLRGWTEAFF.

The chain couples TRBV10-2 to TRBJ1-1; a possible D gene is TRBD1 (5 bases). V was cut by 6 bases and J by 11 bases, with 19 bases left in between. This CDR3 is 13 amino acids long. Germline V CDR1 and CDR2: WSHSY, SAAADI. For the CDR3, the DNA is TGCGCCAGCAGGGGGGTCTACACGGTGAGTGCTTTCTTT. Its protein product is CASRGVYTVSAFF.

The V call is TRBV2, the J call TRBJ1-1; 8 nucleotides match TRBD1. V was clipped by 6 bases and J by 9 bases; unmatched bases: 9. The CDR3 loop spans 13 amino acids. Germline CDR1 reads SNHLY; CDR2 reads FYNNEI. CDR3 protein: CASRDGQGLKAFF. The CDR3 nucleotides are TGTGCCAGCAGAGACGGACAGGGCTTGAAAGCTTTCTTT.

Written as DNA, the CDR3 is TGTGCCAGCTCACCTATGACAGGGGCGGGGGGCAATGAGCAGTTCTTC. This gives the protein CASSPMTGAGGNEQFF. This sequence joins TRBV18 and TRBJ2-1; D is perhaps TRBD1 or TRBD2 (8 bases each). The V and J ends lost 3 bases and 6 bases respectively, with 18 bases between them. The germline V gene has CDR1 KGHSH and CDR2 LQKENI. CDR3 size: 16 residues.

The J gene is TRBJ1-6, the V gene TRBV5-1, with a weak D call TRBD1 (6 bases). CDR1 SGHRS and CDR2 YFSETQ come from the germline V gene. CDR3 length: 14 amino acids. Between the trimmed V and J ends, which lost 0 bases and 5 bases, there was a span of 6 bases. The CDR3 loop reads CASSLDRDNSPLHF. The CDR3 DNA sequence: TGCGCCAGCAGCTTGGACAGGGATAATTCACCCCTCCACTTT.

The chain has TRBV7-2 and TRBJ2-3; D ambiguous. The length of the CDR3 is 12 residues. V shed 5 bases and J shed 2 bases, with 5 bases lying between them. Germline CDR1 reads SGHTA; CDR2 reads FQGNSA. The CDR3 DNA follows: TGTGCCAGCAGCCCTTACACAGATACGCAGTATTTT. This encodes CASSPYTDTQYF. Looking up the rest from reference TRBV7-2 and TRBJ2-3 gives the full variable domain: GAGVSQSPSNKVTEKGKDVELRCDPISGHTALYWYRQSLGQGLEFLIYFQGNSAPDKSGLPSDRFSAERTGGSVSTLTIQRTQQEDSAVYLCASSPYTDTQYFGPGTRLTVL.

This chain uses TRBV5-8 with TRBJ2-2; 7 positions agree with TRBD1. Germline CDR1 reads SGHTS; CDR2 reads YDEGEE. The CDR3 contains 15 residues. V gave up 5 bases and J gave up 1 base; unmatched junction bases: 5. CDR3 residues: CASRTGQMNTGELFF. As DNA, the CDR3 is TGTGCCAGCAGAACGGGACAGATGAACACCGGGGAGCTGTTTTTT.

The genes are TRBV18 and TRBJ2-7; 8 bases agree with TRBD2. The CDR3 contains 15 residues. Germline-derived CDR1 and CDR2 are KGHSH and LQKENI. Trimming took 3 bases from V and 0 from J; bases not matched to a gene: 4. This CDR3 is CASSPPGTSSYEQYF. CDR3 coding DNA: TGTGCCAGCTCACCCCCCGGGACTAGCTCCTACGAGCAGTACTTC.

This clone was counted once. The chain uses TRBV7-3 and TRBJ2-1; 7 bases line up with TRBD2. CDR1 and CDR2 (germline): SGHTA, FQGTGA. Losses at the gene ends were 3 bases for V and 0 bases for J; bases not matched to a gene: 5. The CDR3 contains 16 residues. CDR3 region: CASSFGGSGSYNEQFF. The DNA of the CDR3 is TGTGCCAGCAGCTTTGGCGGGAGTGGCTCCTACAATGAGCAGTTCTTC.

The chain couples TRBV7-6 to TRBJ1-3; the D gene is possibly TRBD1 (5 bases). This CDR3 has 14 amino acids. In germline, CDR1 is SGHVS, CDR2 FNYEAQ. Deletions cut 4 bases from V and 2 bases from J, with 9 bases between. The chain's CDR3 is CASSSGFTGNTIYF. CDR3 nucleotide sequence: TGTGCCAGCAGCTCAGGGTTTACTGGAAACACCATATATTTT.

The V call is TRBV4-2, the J call TRBJ1-4; D is perhaps TRBD1 (5 bases). Per the germline V gene, CDR1 is LGHNA and CDR2 is YNFKEQ. The CDR3 totals 17 residues. V was cut by 1 base and J by 7 bases, with 19 bases left in between. CDR3 sequence: CASSQAGGEGIFEKLFF. CDR3 DNA: TGTGCCAGCAGCCAAGCCGGGGGAGAAGGGATTTTTGAAAAACTGTTTTTT.

The CDR3 coding sequence is TGTGCCAGCAGCCGGGGAAGCAATCAGCCCCAGCATTTT. It translates to CASSRGSNQPQHF. This chain uses TRBV2 with TRBJ1-5, with unresolved D. CDR1 is SNHLY, CDR2 FYNNEI, per germline. This CDR3 spans 13 amino acids. Trimming took off 6 bases at V and 1 base at J, with 7 bases between the two ends. Supplemented by reference TRBV2 and TRBJ1-5, the full variable domain reads EPEVTQTPSHQVTQMGQEVILRCVPISNHLYFYWYRQILGQKVEFLVSFYNNEISEKSEIFDDQFSVERPDGSNFTLKIRSTKLEDSAMYFCASSRGSNQPQHFGDGTRLSIL.

The chain couples TRBV7-9 to TRBJ1-2; D gene ambiguous. The CDR3 spans 14 residues. Germline CDR1 and CDR2: SEHNR and FQNEAQ (reference sequence). V was shortened by 1 base and J by 11 bases, with 17 bases between the two germline ends. The CDR3 DNA reads TGTGCCAGCAGCTTAGAGTTTAGCAGTCTTGGGTACACCTTC. Protein: CASSLEFSSLGYTF. Filled out from reference TRBV7-9 and TRBJ1-2, the complete variable domain reads DTGVSQNPRHKITKRGQNVTFRCDPISEHNRLYWYRQTLGQGPEFLTYFQNEAQLEKSRLLSDRFSAERPKGSFSTLEIQRTEQGDSAMYLCASSLEFSSLGYTFGSGTRLTVV.

V gene TRBV18 combines with J gene TRBJ1-2; 10 positions agree with TRBD1. CDR1 and CDR2 (germline): KGHSH, LQKENI. The length of the CDR3 is 14 residues. V dropped 6 bases and J dropped 6; count of bases not matched to a gene: 7. CDR3 sequence: CASSPGTGENGYTF. Written as DNA, the CDR3 is TGTGCCAGCTCCCCAGGGACAGGGGAAAATGGCTACACCTTC. The whole variable domain, remainder taken from reference TRBV18 and TRBJ1-2, is NAGVMQNPRHLVRRRGQEARLRCSPMKGHSHVYWYRQLPEEGLKFMVYLQKENIIDESGMPKERFSAEFPKEGPSILRIQQVVRGDSAAYFCASSPGTGENGYTFGSGTRLTVV.

The chain has TRBV7-2 and TRBJ1-1; D possibly corresponds to TRBD1 (6 bases). Germline loops: CDR1 SGHTA, CDR2 FQGNSA. The CDR3 contains 15 residues. V lost 6 bases to trimming and J lost 0 bases, with 14 bases between them. The CDR3 nucleotides are TGTGCCAGCAGACTAGCGGGGGCCTTGAACACTGAAGCTTTCTTT. It is translated as CASRLAGALNTEAFF.

This chain links TRBV3-1 (or the pseudogene TRBV3-2) with TRBJ2-7; maybe TRBD2 (7 bases). CDR1 is LGHDT, CDR2 YNNKEL, per germline (reference sequence). V gave up 5 bases and J gave up 2 bases, with 10 bases separating them. There are 13 residues in the CDR3. The CDR3, as DNA: TGTGCCAGCAGCGGGGAGGGGGCCTACGAGCAGTACTTC. It is translated as CASSGEGAYEQYF.

This chain connects TRBV4-3 to TRBJ2-1, with 8 nucleotides matching TRBD2. Germline CDR1 and CDR2: LGHNA and YSLEER. V lost 0 bases and J lost 3; bases outside the gene matches: 4. The CDR3 runs 16 residues. The CDR3 region is CASSQDLGTSYNEQFF. For the CDR3, the DNA is TGCGCCAGCAGCCAAGATTTAGGGACTAGCTACAATGAGCAGTTCTTC.

This chain links TRBV2 with TRBJ1-2; D gene uncertain. Germline CDR1 and CDR2: SNHLY and FYNNEI. The V gene lost 2 bases and the J gene lost 12 bases, with 16 bases spanning the gap. The CDR3 contains 13 residues. CDR3 nucleotide sequence: TGTGCCAGCAGTGAAATTGGAGCCAGGCGGGACACCTTC. It encodes CASSEIGARRDTF.

This clone appeared a single time. The gene calls are TRBV6-2 or TRBV6-3 and TRBJ1-1; no reliable D call. This CDR3 has 16 amino acids. Between the trimmed V and J ends, which lost 0 bases and 4 bases, there was a span of 15 bases. Germline V gene sequence: CDR1 MNHEY, CDR2 SVGEGT. This CDR3 is CASSYSLTLRSTEAFF. The CDR3 nucleotides are TGTGCCAGCAGTTACTCGCTGACCCTAAGAAGCACTGAAGCTTTCTTT.

The genes are TRBV9 and TRBJ2-3; possibly TRBD2 for D (7 bases). Trimming left V 4 bases short and J 0 bases short, with 15 bases between. Germline V gene data show CDR1 as SGDLS and CDR2 as YYNGEE. The CDR3 runs to 16 residues. The CDR3 nucleotides are TGTGCCAGCAGCCTGACGGGGGGCCCTAGCACAGATACGCAGTATTTT. This encodes CASSLTGGPSTDTQYF.

The rearrangement uses TRBV11-2 and TRBJ2-1; 8 bases map to TRBD2. Germline CDR1 reads SGHAT; CDR2 reads FQNNGV. The CDR3 loop spans 15 amino acids. V trimming: 3 bases; J trimming: 0 bases; junction bases outside the gene matches: 1. DNA for the CDR3: TGTGCCAGCAGCTTGGGACTAGGCTCCTACAATGAGCAGTTCTTC. This sequence encodes CASSLGLGSYNEQFF.

CDR3 residues: CASSLGTRGQKIHF. CDR3 nucleotides: TGTGCCAGCAGCCTTGGTACGAGGGGGCAAAAGATCCACTTT. This chain connects TRBV7-9 to TRBJ1-6; 7 nucleotides agree with TRBD1. CDR1 SEHNR and CDR2 FQNEAQ come from the germline V gene (reference sequence). CDR3 size: 14 residues. Losses at the gene ends were 5 bases for V and 17 bases for J; bases not matched to a gene: 15.

The chain has TRBV14 and TRBJ2-1; 10 nucleotides match TRBD2. This CDR3 has 15 residues. After removal of 1 base from V and 4 bases from J, the junction contained 1 base not matched to a gene. Germline loops: CDR1 SGHDN, CDR2 FVKESK. The CDR3 spells CASSQGTSGYNEQFF. The CDR3 nucleotides read TGTGCCAGCAGCCAAGGGACTAGCGGTTACAATGAGCAGTTCTTC.

The chain has TRBV5-1 and TRBJ1-4; D might be TRBD1 (5 bases). The CDR3 spans 14 residues. V lost 4 bases and J lost 8, with 15 bases in between. Germline CDR1 and CDR2: SGHRS and YFSETQ. The CDR3 region is CASSIGTVEEKLFF. Here the CDR3 DNA reads TGCGCCAGCAGCATCGGGACGGTAGAAGAAAAACTGTTTTTT.

V gene TRBV7-8 combines with J gene TRBJ2-2; 7 positions match TRBD1. The CDR3 totals 15 residues. CDR1 is SGHVS and CDR2 is FQNEAQ in the germline V gene. V was clipped by 2 bases and J by 5 bases; unmatched bases: 5. The CDR3 DNA sequence: TGTGCCAGCAGCTTAAAACGGGACAGAACCGGGGAGCTGTTTTTT. As protein: CASSLKRDRTGELFF.

The CDR3 spells CASSVEDRSYGYTF. The CDR3 DNA sequence: TGTGCCAGCAGCGTAGAGGACAGGAGCTATGGCTACACCTTC. The chain joins TRBV9 to TRBJ1-2, with 7 positions matching TRBD1. Trimming took 0 bases from V and 4 from J; bases not matched to a gene: 3. The CDR3 consists of 14 residues. Germline V gives CDR1 SGDLS, CDR2 YYNGEE. The entire variable domain, with the rest obtained from reference TRBV9 and TRBJ1-2, is as follows: DSGVTQTPKHLITATGQRVTLRCSPRSGDLSVYWYQQSLDQGLQFLIQYYNGEERAKGNILERFSAQQFPDLHSELNLSSLELGDSALYFCASSVEDRSYGYTFGSGTRLTVV.